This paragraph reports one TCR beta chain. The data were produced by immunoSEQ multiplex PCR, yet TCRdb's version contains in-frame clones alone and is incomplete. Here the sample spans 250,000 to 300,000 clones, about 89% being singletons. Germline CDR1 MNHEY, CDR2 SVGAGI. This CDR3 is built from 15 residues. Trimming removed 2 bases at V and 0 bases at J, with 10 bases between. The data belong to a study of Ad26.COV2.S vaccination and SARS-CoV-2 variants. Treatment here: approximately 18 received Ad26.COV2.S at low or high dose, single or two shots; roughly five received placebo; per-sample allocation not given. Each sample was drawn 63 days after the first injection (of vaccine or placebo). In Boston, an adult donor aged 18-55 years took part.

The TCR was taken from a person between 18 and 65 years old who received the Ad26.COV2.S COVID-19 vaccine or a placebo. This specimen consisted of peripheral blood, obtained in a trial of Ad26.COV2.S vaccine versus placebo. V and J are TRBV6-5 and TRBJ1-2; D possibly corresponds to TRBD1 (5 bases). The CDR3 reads CASSYQGRANYGYTF. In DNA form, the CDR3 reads TGTGCCAGCAGTTACCAGGGTAGAGCTAACTATGGCTACACCTTC.